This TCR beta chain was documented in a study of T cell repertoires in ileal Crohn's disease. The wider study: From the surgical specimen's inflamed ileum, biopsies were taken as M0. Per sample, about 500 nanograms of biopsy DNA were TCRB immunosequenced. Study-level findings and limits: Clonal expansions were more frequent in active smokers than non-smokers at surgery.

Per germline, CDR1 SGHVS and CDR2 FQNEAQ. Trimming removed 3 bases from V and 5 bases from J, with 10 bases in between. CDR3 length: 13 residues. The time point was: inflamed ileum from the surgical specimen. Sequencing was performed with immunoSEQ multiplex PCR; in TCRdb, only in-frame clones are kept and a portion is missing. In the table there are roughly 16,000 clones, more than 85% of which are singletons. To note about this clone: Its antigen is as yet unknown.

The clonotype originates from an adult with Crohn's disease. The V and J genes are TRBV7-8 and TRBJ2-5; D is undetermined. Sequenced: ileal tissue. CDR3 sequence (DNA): TGTGCCAGCAGCTTCACCGATGAGGAGACCCAGTACTTC. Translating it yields CASSFTDEETQYF.